A selection of T cell receptor beta chains follows, all from one sample in a study of blood T cells in healthy people across ages. TCRdb recomputed calls from the 5' RACE reads with MiXCR, one row per CDR3 protein. The sample lists a few hundred thousand distinct CDR3 sequences; around 30% were seen once. Sequencing input: blood. These receptors came from a woman aged 70-85 years in good health. CDR3s include the opening cysteine and the closing phenylalanine or tryptophan. Fields, in order: clone size, V gene, J gene, D gene, CDR3 protein, CDR3 DNA. D genes are given only for firm matches. Expanded clones get a size class; other rows say once, few or many, or leave the size out.

.,TRBV29-1,TRBJ1-2,TRBD1,CSGGQAPYGYTF,TGCAGCGGGGGACAGGCGCCCTATGGCTACACCTTC
.,TRBV29-1,TRBJ2-3,TRBD1,CSVGTGRTDTQYF,TGCAGCGTGGGGACAGGGCGCACAGATACGCAGTATTTT
few,TRBV11-2,TRBJ2-3,TRBD2,CASSLDGTTEDTQYF,TGTGCCAGCAGCTTAGACGGGACTACAGAGGATACGCAGTATTTT
.,TRBV5-6,TRBJ1-5,TRBD1,CASSFRGKGSNQPQHF,TGTGCCAGCAGCTTCAGGGGGAAGGGAAGCAATCAGCCCCAGCATTTT
.,TRBV7-2,TRBJ2-6,.,CASGESSGANVLTF,TGTGCCAGCGGGGAGAGCTCTGGGGCCAACGTCCTGACTTTC
.,TRBV12-3/TRBV12-4,TRBJ1-1,.,CASSFGTEGTEAFF,TGTGCCAGCAGTTTTGGAACGGAGGGCACTGAAGCTTTCTTT
few,TRBV4-3,TRBJ2-5,TRBD2,CASSALLAGGQETQYF,TGCGCCAGCTCGGCCCTACTAGCGGGAGGACAAGAGACCCAGTACTTC
.,TRBV29-1,TRBJ1-2,.,CSVERGDYGYTF,TGCAGCGTTGAACGGGGCGACTATGGCTACACCTTC
few,TRBV28,TRBJ1-6,TRBD1,CASSLLAYRGKRSPLHF,TGTGCCAGCAGTTTACTGGCGTACAGGGGGAAACGCTCACCCCTCCACTTT
.,TRBV28,TRBJ2-5,.,CTSSLLPYLHETQYF,TGTACCAGCAGTTTACTTCCCTACCTTCACGAGACCCAGTACTTC
.,TRBV10-2,TRBJ2-2,.,CATGGVAGELFF,TGCGCCACCGGGGGAGTAGCCGGGGAGCTGTTTTTT
few,TRBV20-1,TRBJ2-1,.,CSALGRLGNEQFF,TGTAGTGCTCTCGGTCGGCTCGGAAATGAGCAGTTCTTC
.,TRBV29-1,TRBJ2-7,.,CSVEEDSSYEQYF,TGCAGCGTTGAGGAGGACAGCTCCTACGAGCAGTACTTC
many,TRBV27,TRBJ2-7,.,CASSSRPQSSYEQYF,TGTGCCAGCAGTTCAAGACCCCAATCTTCGTACGAGCAGTACTTC
few,TRBV18,TRBJ2-7,TRBD2,CASSPTSGSAGEQYF,TGTGCCAGCTCCCCTACTAGCGGGAGCGCAGGCGAGCAGTACTTC
.,TRBV6-6,TRBJ2-7,.,CASSLITRSYEQYF,TGTGCCAGCAGCCTAATAACCCGCTCCTACGAGCAGTACTTC
.,TRBV12-3/TRBV12-4,TRBJ2-7,TRBD2,CASSFSARDYTYEQYF,TGTGCCAGCAGTTTTTCCGCCCGGGACTATACCTACGAGCAGTACTTC
few,TRBV7-2,TRBJ2-5,.,CASSLGGVWETQYF,TGTGCCAGCAGCCTCGGGGGAGTGTGGGAGACCCAGTACTTC
.,TRBV11-2,TRBJ2-2,TRBD2,CASSSPTPGLAGGPQTGELFF,TGTGCCAGCAGCTCCCCGACCCCGGGACTAGCGGGAGGGCCACAGACCGGGGAGCTGTTTTTT
.,TRBV5-8,TRBJ1-4,.,CASSPGAGFLNEKLFF,TGTGCCAGCAGCCCCGGTGCGGGGTTTCTTAATGAAAAACTGTTTTTT
.,TRBV5-1,TRBJ2-3,.,CASSLLGGGPDTQYF,TGCGCCAGCAGCTTGCTGGGGGGTGGGCCAGATACGCAGTATTTT
.,TRBV11-2,TRBJ2-5,TRBD2,CASSFAGAGGETQYF,TGTGCCAGCAGCTTCGCGGGAGCGGGGGGAGAGACCCAGTACTTC
few,TRBV7-3,TRBJ2-2,TRBD2,CASSLTPGLAGGRELFF,TGTGCCAGCAGCTTAACTCCGGGACTAGCGGGAGGGAGGGAGCTGTTTTTT
few,TRBV20-1,TRBJ2-1,.,CSATLENEQFF,TGCAGTGCTACTCTCGAGAATGAGCAGTTCTTC
.,TRBV5-1,TRBJ2-1,.,CASSYRASYNEQFF,TGCGCCAGCAGCTATAGAGCCTCCTACAATGAGCAGTTCTTC
few,TRBV6-2/TRBV6-3,TRBJ1-2,.,CASTDTDYGYTF,TGTGCCAGCACGGACACCGACTATGGCTACACCTTC
.,TRBV18,TRBJ2-7,TRBD1,CASSALRQGDHEQYF,TGTGCCAGCTCAGCCCTCCGACAGGGAGACCACGAGCAGTACTTC
.,TRBV29-1,TRBJ1-1,.,CSVGGRGGDTEAFF,TGCAGCGTTGGGGGTCGAGGGGGGGACACTGAAGCTTTCTTT
many,TRBV6-5,TRBJ1-2,.,CASAAGYGYTF,TGTGCCAGCGCGGCAGGCTATGGCTACACCTTC
few,TRBV10-3,TRBJ2-5,.,CAIREIQETQYF,TGTGCCATCAGAGAAATCCAAGAGACCCAGTACTTC
.,TRBV3-1,TRBJ2-5,.,CASSQVRAGNEETQYF,TGTGCCAGCAGCCAAGTGAGGGCTGGGAACGAAGAGACCCAGTACTTC
.,TRBV7-9,TRBJ2-7,.,CASSFIYEQYF,TGTGCCAGCAGTTTCATCTACGAGCAGTACTTC
.,TRBV5-6,TRBJ1-4,.,CASSLVRDEKLFF,TGTGCCAGCAGCTTGGTTAGGGATGAAAAACTGTTTTTT
.,TRBV7-2,TRBJ2-3,TRBD2,CASSFSSGSPDTQYF,TGTGCCAGCAGCTTTTCTAGCGGGAGTCCAGATACGCAGTATTTT
.,TRBV7-2,TRBJ2-7,.,CASSSMTYEQYF,TGTGCCAGCAGCTCCATGACCTACGAGCAGTACTTC
.,TRBV7-9,TRBJ2-3,.,CASGPWGKDTQYF,TGTGCCAGCGGGCCATGGGGCAAGGATACGCAGTATTTT
few,TRBV20-1,TRBJ2-5,.,CSALGVGQETQYF,TGCAGTGCTTTGGGGGTAGGGCAAGAGACCCAGTACTTC
.,TRBV18,TRBJ2-5,.,CASSRASYGKETQYF,TGTGCCAGCTCGCGGGCTAGTTACGGTAAAGAGACCCAGTACTTC
once,TRBV29-1,TRBJ2-5,.,CSVHAGQETQYF,TGCAGCGTTCATGCGGGGCAAGAGACCCAGTACTTC
.,TRBV21-1,TRBJ1-5,.,CASSKAQWKDQPQHF,TGTGCCAGCAGCAAAGCCCAATGGAAGGACCAGCCCCAGCATTTT
.,TRBV12-5,TRBJ2-1,.,CASGLRGWEEQFF,TGTGCTAGTGGGTTGAGAGGGTGGGAAGAGCAGTTCTTC
many,TRBV28,TRBJ1-1,.,CASSVLAEAFF,TGTGCCAGCAGTGTACTTGCTGAAGCTTTCTTT
few,TRBV20-1,TRBJ2-7,TRBD1,CSAAGQGPYEQYF,TGCAGTGCCGCGGGACAGGGACCCTACGAGCAGTACTTC
few,TRBV14,TRBJ2-1,TRBD2,CASSQTSGSSYNEQFF,TGTGCCAGCAGCCAAACTAGCGGGAGCTCCTACAATGAGCAGTTCTTC
.,TRBV6-2/TRBV6-3,TRBJ2-7,.,CASSRGPSYEQYF,TGTGCCAGCAGCCGAGGACCCTCCTACGAGCAGTACTTC
few,TRBV20-1,TRBJ2-1,TRBD2,CSALGLAGGPSSYNELFF,TGCAGTGCTTTGGGACTAGCGGGAGGGCCGAGCTCCTACAATGAGCTGTTCTTC
.,TRBV9,TRBJ2-2,.,CASSPMGSNTGELFF,TGTGCCAGCAGCCCCATGGGATCGAACACCGGGGAGCTGTTTTTT
.,TRBV19,TRBJ2-2,.,CASSVRTGTGELFF,TGTGCCAGTAGTGTTCGGACGGGCACCGGGGAGCTGTTTTTT